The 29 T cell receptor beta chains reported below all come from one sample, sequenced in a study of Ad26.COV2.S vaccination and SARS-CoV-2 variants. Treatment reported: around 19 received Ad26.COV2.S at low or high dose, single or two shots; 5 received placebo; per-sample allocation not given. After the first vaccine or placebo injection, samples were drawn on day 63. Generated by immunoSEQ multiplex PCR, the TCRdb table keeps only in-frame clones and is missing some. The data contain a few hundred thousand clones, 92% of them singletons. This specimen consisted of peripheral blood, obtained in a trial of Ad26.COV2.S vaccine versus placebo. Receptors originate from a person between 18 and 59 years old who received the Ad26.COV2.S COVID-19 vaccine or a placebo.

The chain's CDR3 is CASRESVGEQYF. For the CDR3, the DNA is TGTGCCAGCAGGGAATCGGTAGGCGAGCAGTACTTC. The chain has TRBV2 and TRBJ2-7, with D unclear. This CDR3 is 12 amino acids long. Germline V gives CDR1 SNHLY, CDR2 FYNNEI. V gave up 6 bases and J gave up 6 bases, with 12 bases separating them.

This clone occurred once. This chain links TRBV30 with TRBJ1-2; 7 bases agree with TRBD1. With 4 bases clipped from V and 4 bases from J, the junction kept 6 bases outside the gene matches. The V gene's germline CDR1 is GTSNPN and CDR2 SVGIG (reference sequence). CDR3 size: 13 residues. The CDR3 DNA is TGTGCCTGGAAGTACGGACAGGCCTATGGCTACACCTTC. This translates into CAWKYGQAYGYTF.

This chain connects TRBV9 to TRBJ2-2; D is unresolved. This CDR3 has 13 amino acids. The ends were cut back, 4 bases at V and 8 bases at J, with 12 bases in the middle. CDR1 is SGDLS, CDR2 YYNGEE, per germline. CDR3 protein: CASSFSARGELFF. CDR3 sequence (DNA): TGTGCCAGCAGCTTCTCCGCTCGGGGGGAGCTGTTTTTT.

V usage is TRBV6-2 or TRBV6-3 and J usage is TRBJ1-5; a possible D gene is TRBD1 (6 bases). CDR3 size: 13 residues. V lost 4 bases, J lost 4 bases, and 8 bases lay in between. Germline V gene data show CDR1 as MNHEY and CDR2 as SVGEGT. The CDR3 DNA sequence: TGTGCCAGCAGTTTAGACAGGAATCAGCCCCAGCATTTT. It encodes CASSLDRNQPQHF.

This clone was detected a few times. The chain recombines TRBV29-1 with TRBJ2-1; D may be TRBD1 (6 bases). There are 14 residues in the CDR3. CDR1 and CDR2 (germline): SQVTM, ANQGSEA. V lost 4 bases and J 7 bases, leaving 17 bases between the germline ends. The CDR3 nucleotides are TGCAGCGTTGTAATCTCCCGTAGGGGGAATGAGCAGTTCTTC. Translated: CSVVISRRGNEQFF.

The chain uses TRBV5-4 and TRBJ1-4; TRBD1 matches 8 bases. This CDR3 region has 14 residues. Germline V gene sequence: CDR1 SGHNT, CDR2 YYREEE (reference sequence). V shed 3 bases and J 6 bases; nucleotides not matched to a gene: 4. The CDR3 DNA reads TGTGCCAGCAGCTCAGCAGGGGGCGATGAAAAACTGTTTTTT. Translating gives CASSSAGGDEKLFF.

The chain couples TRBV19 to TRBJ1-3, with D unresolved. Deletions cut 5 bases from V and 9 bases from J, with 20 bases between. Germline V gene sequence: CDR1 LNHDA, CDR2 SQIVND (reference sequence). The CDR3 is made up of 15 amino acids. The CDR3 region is CASSSGPGPPGTIYF. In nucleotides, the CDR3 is TGTGCCAGTAGTTCCGGTCCGGGCCCTCCCGGCACCATATATTTT. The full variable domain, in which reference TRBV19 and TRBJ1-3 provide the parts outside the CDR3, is DGGITQSPKYLFRKEGQNVTLSCEQNLNHDAMYWYRQDPGQGLRLIYYSQIVNDFQKGDIAEGYSVSREKKESFPLTVTSAQKNPTAFYLCASSSGPGPPGTIYFGEGSWLTVV.

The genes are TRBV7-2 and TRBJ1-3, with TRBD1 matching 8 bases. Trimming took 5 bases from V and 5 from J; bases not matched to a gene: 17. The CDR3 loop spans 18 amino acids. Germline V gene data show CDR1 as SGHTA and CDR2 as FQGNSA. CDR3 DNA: TGTGCCAGCAGCCCCGGTCCTGGCAGGGGGCAAGGGAGAAACACCATATATTTT. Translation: CASSPGPGRGQGRNTIYF.

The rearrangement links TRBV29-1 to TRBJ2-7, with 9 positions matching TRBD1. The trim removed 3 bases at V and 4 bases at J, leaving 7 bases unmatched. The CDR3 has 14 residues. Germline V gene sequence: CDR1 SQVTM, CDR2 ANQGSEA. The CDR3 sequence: CSVEIWTGDYEQYF. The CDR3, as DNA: TGCAGCGTTGAGATTTGGACAGGGGATTACGAGCAGTACTTC.

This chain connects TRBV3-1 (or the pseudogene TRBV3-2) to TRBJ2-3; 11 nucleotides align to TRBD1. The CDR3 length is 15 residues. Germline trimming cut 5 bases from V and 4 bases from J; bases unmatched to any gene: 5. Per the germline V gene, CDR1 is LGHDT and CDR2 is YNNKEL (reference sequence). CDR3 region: CASSSDRGPSDTQYF. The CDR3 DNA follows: TGTGCCAGCAGCTCGGACAGGGGGCCTTCAGATACGCAGTATTTT.

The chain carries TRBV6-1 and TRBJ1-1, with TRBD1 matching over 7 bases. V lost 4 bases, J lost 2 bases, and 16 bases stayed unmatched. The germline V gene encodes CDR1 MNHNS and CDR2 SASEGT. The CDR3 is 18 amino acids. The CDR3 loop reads CASSAKPPRGTANTEAFF. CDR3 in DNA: TGTGCCAGCAGTGCTAAACCCCCGCGTGGGACAGCAAACACTGAAGCTTTCTTT.

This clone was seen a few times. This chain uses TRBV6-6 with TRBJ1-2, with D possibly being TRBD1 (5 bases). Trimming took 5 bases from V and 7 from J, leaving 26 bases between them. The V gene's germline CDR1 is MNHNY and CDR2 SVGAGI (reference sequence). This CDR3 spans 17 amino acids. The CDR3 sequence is CASSQFREQVITRGYTF. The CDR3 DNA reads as TGTGCCAGCAGTCAGTTCCGGGAACAGGTGATAACGCGTGGCTACACCTTC.

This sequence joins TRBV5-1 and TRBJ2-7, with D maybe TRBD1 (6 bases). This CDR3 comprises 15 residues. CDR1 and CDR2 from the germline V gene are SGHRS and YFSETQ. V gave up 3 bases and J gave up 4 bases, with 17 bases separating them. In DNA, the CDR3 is TGCGCCAGCAGCTCTGACAGGCCCGGACCTTACGAGCAGTACTTC. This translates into CASSSDRPGPYEQYF.

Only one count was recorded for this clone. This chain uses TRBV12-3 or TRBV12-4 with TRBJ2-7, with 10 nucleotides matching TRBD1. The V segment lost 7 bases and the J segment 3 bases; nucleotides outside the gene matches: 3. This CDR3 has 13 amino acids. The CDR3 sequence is CASNRDRGYEQYF. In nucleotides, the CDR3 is TGTGCCAGCAACCGGGACAGGGGCTACGAGCAGTACTTC.

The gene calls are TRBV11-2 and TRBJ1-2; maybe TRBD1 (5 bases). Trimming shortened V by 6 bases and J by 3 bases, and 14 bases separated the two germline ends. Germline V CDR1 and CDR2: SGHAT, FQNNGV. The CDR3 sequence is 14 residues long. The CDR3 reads CASRRPGADYGYTF. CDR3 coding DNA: TGTGCCAGCAGGCGCCCCGGGGCGGACTATGGCTACACCTTC.

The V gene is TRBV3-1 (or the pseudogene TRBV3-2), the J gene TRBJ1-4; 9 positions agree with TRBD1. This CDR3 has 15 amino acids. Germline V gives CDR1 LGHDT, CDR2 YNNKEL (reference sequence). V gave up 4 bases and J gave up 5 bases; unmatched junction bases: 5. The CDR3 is CASSLPGQGNEKLFF. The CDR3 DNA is TGTGCCAGCAGCCTGCCGGGACAGGGAAATGAAAAACTGTTTTTT.

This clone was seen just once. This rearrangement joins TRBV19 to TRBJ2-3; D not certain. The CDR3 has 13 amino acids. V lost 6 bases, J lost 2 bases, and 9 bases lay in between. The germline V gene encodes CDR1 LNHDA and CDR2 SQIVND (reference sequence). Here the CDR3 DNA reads TGTGCCAGTAGCCACGTGGCCACAGATACGCAGTATTTT. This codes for CASSHVATDTQYF.

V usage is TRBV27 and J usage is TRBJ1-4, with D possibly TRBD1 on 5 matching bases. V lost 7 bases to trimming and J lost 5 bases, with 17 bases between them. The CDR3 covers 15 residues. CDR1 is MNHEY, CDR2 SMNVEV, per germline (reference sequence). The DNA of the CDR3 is TGTGCCAGCACCCCCGACAGTCGGGGCAATGAAAAACTGTTTTTT. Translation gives CASTPDSRGNEKLFF.

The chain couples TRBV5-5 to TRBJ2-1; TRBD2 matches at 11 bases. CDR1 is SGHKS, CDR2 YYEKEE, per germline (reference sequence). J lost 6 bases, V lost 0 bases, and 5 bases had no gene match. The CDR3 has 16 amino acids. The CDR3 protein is CASSLDVAGGFNEQFF. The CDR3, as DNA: TGTGCCAGCAGCTTGGATGTAGCGGGGGGGTTCAATGAGCAGTTCTTC. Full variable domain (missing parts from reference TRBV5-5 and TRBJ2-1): DAGVTQSPTHLIKTRGQQVTLRCSPISGHKSVSWYQQVLGQGPQFIFQYYEKEERGRGNFPDRFSARQFPNYSSELNVNALLLGDSALYLCASSLDVAGGFNEQFFGPGTRLTVL.

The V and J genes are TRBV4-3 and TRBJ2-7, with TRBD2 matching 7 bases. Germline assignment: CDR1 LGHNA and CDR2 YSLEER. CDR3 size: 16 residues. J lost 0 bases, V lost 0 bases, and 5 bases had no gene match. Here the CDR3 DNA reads TGCGCCAGCAGCCAAGAATTCAGCGGGGACTCCTACGAGCAGTACTTC. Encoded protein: CASSQEFSGDSYEQYF.

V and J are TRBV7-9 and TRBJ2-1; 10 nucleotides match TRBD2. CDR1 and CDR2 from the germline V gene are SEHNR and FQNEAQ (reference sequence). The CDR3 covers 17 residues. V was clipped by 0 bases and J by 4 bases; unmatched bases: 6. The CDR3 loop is CASSLALAGELYNEQFF. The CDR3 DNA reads TGTGCCAGCAGCTTAGCGCTAGCGGGGGAATTATACAATGAGCAGTTCTTC.

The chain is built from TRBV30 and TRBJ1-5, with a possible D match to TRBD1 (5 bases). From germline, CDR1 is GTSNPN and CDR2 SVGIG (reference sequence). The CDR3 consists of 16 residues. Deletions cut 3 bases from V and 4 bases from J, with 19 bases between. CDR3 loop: CAWSGGASKENQPQHF. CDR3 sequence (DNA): TGTGCCTGGAGCGGTGGGGCCTCGAAGGAGAATCAGCCCCAGCATTTT.

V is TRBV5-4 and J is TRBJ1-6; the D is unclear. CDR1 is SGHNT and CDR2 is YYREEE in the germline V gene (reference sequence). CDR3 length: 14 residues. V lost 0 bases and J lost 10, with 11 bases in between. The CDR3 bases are TGTGCCAGCAGCTTGGCACGGTTGGAGTCACCCCTCCACTTT. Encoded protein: CASSLARLESPLHF.

CDR3 sequence: CASRYQLLSTDTQYF. In DNA form, the CDR3 reads TGTGCCAGCAGGTACCAGCTGCTGAGCACAGATACGCAGTATTTT. V usage is TRBV6-5 and J usage is TRBJ2-3; D not resolved. The CDR3 covers 15 residues. V gave up 6 bases and J gave up 0 bases, with 13 bases separating them. Germline assignment: CDR1 MNHEY and CDR2 SVGAGI.

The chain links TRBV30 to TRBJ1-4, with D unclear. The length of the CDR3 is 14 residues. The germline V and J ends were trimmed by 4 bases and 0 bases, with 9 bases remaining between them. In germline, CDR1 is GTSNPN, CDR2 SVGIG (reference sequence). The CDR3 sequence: CAWNRRATNEKLFF. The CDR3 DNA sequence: TGTGCCTGGAATCGGAGGGCAACTAATGAAAAACTGTTTTTT.

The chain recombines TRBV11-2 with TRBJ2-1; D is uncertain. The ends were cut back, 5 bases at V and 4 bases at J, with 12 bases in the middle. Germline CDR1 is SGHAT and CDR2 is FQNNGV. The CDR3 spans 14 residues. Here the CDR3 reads CASSPRTVYNEQFF. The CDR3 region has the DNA TGTGCCAGCAGCCCGAGAACCGTTTACAATGAGCAGTTCTTC.

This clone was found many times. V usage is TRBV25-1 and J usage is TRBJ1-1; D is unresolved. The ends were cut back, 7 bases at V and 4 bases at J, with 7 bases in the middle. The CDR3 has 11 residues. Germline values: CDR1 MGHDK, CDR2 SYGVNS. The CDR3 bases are TGTGCCAGCACCGGAGGCACTGAAGCTTTCTTT. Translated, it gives CASTGGTEAFF.

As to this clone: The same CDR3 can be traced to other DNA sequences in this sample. For the CDR3, the DNA is TGTGCCAGCAGCTATTCCTACGAGCAGTACTTC. Translating it yields CASSYSYEQYF. This chain links TRBV5-6 with TRBJ2-7, with D unclear. V was pared by 3 bases and J by 1 base, with 2 bases between. Germline-derived CDR1 and CDR2 are SGHDT and YYEEEE. This CDR3 is built from 11 residues.

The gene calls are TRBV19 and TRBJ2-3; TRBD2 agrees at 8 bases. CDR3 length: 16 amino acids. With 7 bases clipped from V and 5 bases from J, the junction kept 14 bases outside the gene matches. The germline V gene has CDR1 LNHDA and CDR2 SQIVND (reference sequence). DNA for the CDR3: TGTGCCAGTAACCGCTACGCGGGGGGAATGGGAGATACGCAGTATTTT. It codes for CASNRYAGGMGDTQYF.